This TCR beta chain was recorded in a study of CD8 T cells in Susac syndrome. RNA was extracted with the RNeasy kit, and a quantity of about 0.45 to 1 ug was reverse transcribed using random hexamers. TCRdb itself ran the immunoSEQ multiplex PCR reads through MiXCR, one entry per CDR3 protein. Of around 270,000 distinct CDR3 sequences in the sample, approximately 85% are singletons; the top ten hold 0.2% to 0.25%. Sequencing targeted TCR beta in blood CD8+ and CD4+ T cells. Purification of the CD8+ and CD4+ T cells relied on negative isolation, and TEMRA cells underwent FACS enrichment. This clonotype was seen a few times. The specimen was CD8+ T cells from PBMCs. This sequence originates from a human donor with multiple sclerosis.

The DNA of the CDR3 is TGTGCCAGCAGGTCGACGGGGAACACTGAAGCTTTCTTT. Translated, it gives CASRSTGNTEAFF. This chain links TRBV27 with TRBJ1-1, with D uncertain. V lost 6 bases to trimming and J lost 1 base, with 9 bases between them. CDR1 is MNHEY, CDR2 SMNVEV, per germline (reference sequence). This CDR3 is 13 amino acids long.